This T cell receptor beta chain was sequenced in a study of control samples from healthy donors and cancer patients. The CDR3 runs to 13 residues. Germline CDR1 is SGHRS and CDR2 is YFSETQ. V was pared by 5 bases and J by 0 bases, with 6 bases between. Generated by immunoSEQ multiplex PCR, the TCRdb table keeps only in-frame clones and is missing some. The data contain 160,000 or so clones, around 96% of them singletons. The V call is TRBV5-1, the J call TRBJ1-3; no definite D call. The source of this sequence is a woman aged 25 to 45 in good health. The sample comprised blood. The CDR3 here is CASRGSSGNTIYF. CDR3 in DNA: TGCGCCAGCAGAGGTAGCTCTGGAAACACCATATATTTT.